This entry features one T cell receptor beta chain sequence. These data originate in a study of blood T cell repertoires in COVID-19. For the study at large: Nucleic acid was either cDNA or gDNA, and it came from T cells, B-cell-depleted T cells, or PBMCs.

Germline assignment: CDR1 MDHEN and CDR2 SYDVKM. The CDR3 has 13 residues. V shed 9 bases, J shed 7 bases, and the junction held 6 bases outside the gene matches. Clinical histories supplied by participants themselves formed the basis of cohort assignment. Only in-frame clones appear in the TCRdb table, and some are missing; sequencing was by immunoSEQ multiplex PCR. The table has some 170,000 clones, 60% to 80% seen once; the top ten hold 15% to 20%. The TCR originated in a woman aged 45-60 years who had recovered from COVID-19. Sequenced material: PBMCs or T cells enriched from blood (not recorded which). The rearrangement links TRBV28 to TRBJ2-1, with 10 bases fitting TRBD2. Here the CDR3 DNA reads TGTGCCAGTGGGGGACTAGCGCGGAATGAGCAGTTCTTC. It is translated as CASGGLARNEQFF.